The T cell receptor (beta chain) under discussion was sequenced for a study of monozygotic twins with inflammatory bowel disease. Study findings and constraints: Compared with healthy twins, IBD patients shared fewer clonotypes with others, especially with disease activity.

The length of the CDR3 is 16 residues. The germline V gene has CDR1 LGHDT and CDR2 YNNKEL (reference sequence). Concerning this clonotype itself: What it binds is not known.

TCRdb reanalyzed the 5' RACE reads, giving one entry per CDR3 protein sequence and no DNA. Here the sample table reports approximately 200,000 distinct CDR3 sequences. The sequencing sample was made of blood. The TCR originated in a human donor with ulcerative colitis or Crohn's disease, or a healthy co-twin of an affected twin (not recorded which). The gene calls are TRBV3-1 and TRBJ2-1; TCRdb lists TRBD1, though no DNA is available to test this call. CDR3 sequence: CASSQDPGQGLQEQFF.